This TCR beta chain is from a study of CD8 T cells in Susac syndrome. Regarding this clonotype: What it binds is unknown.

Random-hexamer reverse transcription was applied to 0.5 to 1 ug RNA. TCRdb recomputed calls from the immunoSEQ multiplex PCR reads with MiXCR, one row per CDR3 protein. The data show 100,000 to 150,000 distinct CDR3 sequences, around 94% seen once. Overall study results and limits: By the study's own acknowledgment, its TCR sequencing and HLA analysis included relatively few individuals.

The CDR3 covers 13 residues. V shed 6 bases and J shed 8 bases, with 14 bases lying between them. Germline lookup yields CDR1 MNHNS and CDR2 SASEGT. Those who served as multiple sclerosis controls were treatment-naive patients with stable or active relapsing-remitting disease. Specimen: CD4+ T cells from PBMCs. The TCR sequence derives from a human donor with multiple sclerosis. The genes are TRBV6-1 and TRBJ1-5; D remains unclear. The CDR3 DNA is TGTGCCAGCAGGCAGGATAACGGAGAGCCCCAGCATTTT. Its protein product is CASRQDNGEPQHF.